The 30 T cell receptor beta chains in this list originate from one sample, sequenced in a study of human T cells and chemical hapten exposure. The time point: patch test 3, about 24 weeks after DPC sensitization. Treatment in this sample: therapeutic diphenylcyclopropenone sensitization with weekly scalp DPC. TCRdb redid the calling of the RACE reads with MiXCR, one entry per CDR3 protein. Here the sample spans around 200,000 distinct CDR3 sequences, about 22% being singletons. Sequenced material: whole blood, taken in connection with sensitization to the hapten diphenylcyclopropenone (DPC). The receptors were sampled from a middle-aged woman with alopecia areata. Some clones in this sample may be carry-over from other donors' samples.

V and J are TRBV29-1 and TRBJ1-1, with 10 bases aligning to TRBD1. CDR3 size: 16 residues. Trimming at V came to 6 bases and at J to 5 bases, leaving 15 bases not matched to a gene. Germline V CDR1 and CDR2: SQVTM, ANQGSEA. The CDR3 DNA is TGCAGCGTCGAGCCGGGACAGGGGTATAGTCGGACTGAAGCTTTCTTT. It specifies CSVEPGQGYSRTEAFF.

The genes are TRBV7-2 and TRBJ2-7, with 7 nucleotides matching TRBD1. The CDR3 consists of 16 residues. The germline CDR1 and CDR2 sequences are SGHTA and FQGNSA. With V trimmed by 5 bases and J by 2 bases, 12 bases remained unmatched. This chain's CDR3 is CASSPTGPPNPYEQYF. As DNA, the CDR3 is TGTGCCAGCAGCCCGACAGGGCCCCCTAATCCCTACGAGCAGTACTTC.

This clonotype was detected only a few times. The rearrangement links TRBV20-1 to TRBJ1-2, with D perhaps matching TRBD1 (6 bases). CDR3 length equals 15 residues. Germline values: CDR1 DFQATT, CDR2 SNEGSKA (reference sequence). V gave up 5 bases and J gave up 7 bases, with 23 bases separating them. This CDR3 reads CSAPNQGRPLIGYTF. Written as DNA, the CDR3 is TGCAGTGCTCCCAATCAGGGGCGCCCCTTGATTGGCTACACCTTC.

The gene calls are TRBV6-5 and TRBJ2-2, with D perhaps being TRBD1 or TRBD2 (5 bases each). There are 16 residues in the CDR3. Germline CDR1 MNHEY, CDR2 SVGAGI. V lost 2 bases and J lost 0, with 10 bases in between. The CDR3 DNA reads TGTGCCAGCAGTTACGACGGGACCGCGAACACCGGGGAGCTGTTTTTT. Its translation is CASSYDGTANTGELFF.

CDR3: CSAGGADGNGYTF. CDR3 DNA sequence: TGCAGTGCTGGAGGCGCGGACGGGAATGGCTACACCTTC. The J gene is TRBJ1-2, the V gene TRBV20-1; D is undetermined. Germline V gene lookup returns CDR1 DFQATT and CDR2 SNEGSKA (reference sequence). Trimming stripped 5 bases from V and 6 bases from J, with 16 bases between. The CDR3 contains 13 residues.

A few counts support this clonotype. This chain connects TRBV4-3 to TRBJ2-7, with a possible D match to TRBD2 (6 bases). Germline values: CDR1 LGHNA, CDR2 YSLEER. The CDR3 is made up of 15 amino acids. The germline V and J ends were trimmed by 4 bases and 3 bases, with 16 bases remaining between them. DNA of the CDR3: TGCGCCAGCAGCCCCCAATGGGGAGGAGGCTACGAGCAGTACTTC. Translating gives CASSPQWGGGYEQYF.

In its sample, this clonotype was seen a few times. In DNA, the CDR3 is TGTGCCAGCAGTTTAAGCGCCCCGATATTTCGGCCGGAAGGGTCTGAAGCTTTCTTT. Amino acid sequence: CASSLSAPIFRPEGSEAFF. The V and J genes are TRBV27 and TRBJ1-1; no clear D gene. The CDR3 is 19 amino acids. Trimming pared 2 bases from V and 6 bases from J, leaving 28 bases between. Per the germline V gene, CDR1 is MNHEY and CDR2 is SMNVEV (reference sequence).

The J gene is TRBJ1-2, the V gene TRBV28, with a tentative D call TRBD1 (5 bases). Germline CDR1 reads MDHEN; CDR2 reads SYDVKM. V was cut by 5 bases and J by 3 bases, with 16 bases left in between. The CDR3 runs to 15 residues. CDR3 bases: TGTGCCAGCAGTCGCGGGGGGATTGGATACTATGGCTACACCTTC. Residues: CASSRGGIGYYGYTF.

V gene TRBV4-3 combines with J gene TRBJ2-1; D is possibly TRBD2 (5 bases). The CDR3 length is 16 residues. CDR1 and CDR2 from the germline V gene are LGHNA and YSLEER. Trimming removed 4 bases from V and 2 bases from J, with 15 bases in between. CDR3 nucleotide sequence: TGCGCCAGCAGCCGAGTTCTCCGGGAAGCCTACAATGAGCAGTTCTTC. Translating gives CASSRVLREAYNEQFF.

The sample holds a few counts of this clonotype. The chain uses TRBV6-4 and TRBJ2-1, with D perhaps given as TRBD1 or TRBD2 (5 bases each). This CDR3 spans 15 amino acids. V was shortened by 7 bases and J by 7 bases, with 20 bases between the two germline ends. The germline gives CDR1 MRHNA, CDR2 SNTAGT. The CDR3 nucleotides read TGTGCCAGCATGAGGGGTCCGCGGAAAATAAATGAGCAGTTCTTC. Protein product: CASMRGPRKINEQFF.

The chain has TRBV20-1 and TRBJ2-7, with unresolved D. Trimming shortened V by 7 bases and J by 5 bases, and 15 bases separated the two germline ends. Germline assignment: CDR1 DFQATT and CDR2 SNEGSKA (reference sequence). This CDR3 has 12 amino acids. As DNA, the CDR3 is TGCAGTGTCCCACGGCCAGCCAACGAGCAGTACTTC. The encoded protein is CSVPRPANEQYF.

The V call is TRBV12-3 or TRBV12-4, the J call TRBJ2-7; TRBD1 matches 7 bases. The CDR3 length is 17 residues. With 2 bases clipped from V and 0 bases from J, the junction kept 10 bases outside the gene matches. CDR3 in amino acids: CASSLYPGQKRSYEQYF. CDR3 coding DNA: TGTGCCAGCAGTTTATACCCGGGACAGAAACGCTCCTACGAGCAGTACTTC.

To note about this clonotype: Since a much larger clone is just one base distant, this may be a read error. This chain uses TRBV10-3 with TRBJ1-5, with D perhaps matching TRBD1 (5 bases). This CDR3 spans 13 amino acids. Germline V gene sequence: CDR1 ENHRY, CDR2 SYGVKD. CDR3 region: CVIRAGPNQPQHF. In nucleotides, the CDR3 is TGTGTCATAAGAGCAGGGCCCAATCAGCCCCAGCATTTT.

Only a few counts were recorded for this clonotype. The gene calls are TRBV7-9 and TRBJ2-5; D is possibly TRBD2 (6 bases). The V gene lost 4 bases and the J gene lost 4 bases, with 13 bases spanning the gap. Germline V gives CDR1 SEHNR, CDR2 FQNEAQ (reference sequence). The CDR3 spans 14 residues. The CDR3: CASSSVGGGETQYF. The CDR3 DNA reads as TGTGCCAGCAGCTCCGTGGGGGGTGGAGAGACCCAGTACTTC.

The rearrangement joins TRBV5-4 to TRBJ1-5; D perhaps matches TRBD1 (5 bases). This CDR3 region has 15 residues. Germline CDR1 and CDR2: SGHNT and YYREEE (reference sequence). Trimming removed 0 bases at V and 2 bases at J, with 9 bases between. The CDR3 sequence is CASSLGGMGNQPQHF. CDR3 bases: TGTGCCAGCAGCTTGGGGGGGATGGGCAATCAGCCCCAGCATTTT.

The rearrangement joins TRBV28 to TRBJ2-1; 10 bases agree with TRBD2. Looked up from germline, CDR1 is MDHEN and CDR2 is SYDVKM. The CDR3 spans 17 residues. The V segment lost 4 bases and the J segment 9 bases; nucleotides outside the gene matches: 15. The CDR3: CASSYTTNSGRFIEQFF. DNA of the CDR3: TGTGCCAGCAGTTATACGACAAATAGCGGGAGGTTCATTGAGCAGTTCTTC.

There are many counts of this clonotype. V gene TRBV20-1 combines with J gene TRBJ1-2; D possibly corresponds to TRBD1 (5 bases). The length of the CDR3 is 13 residues. V lost 5 bases, J lost 4 bases, and 14 bases lay in between. CDR1 DFQATT and CDR2 SNEGSKA come from the germline V gene (reference sequence). As DNA, the CDR3 is TGCAGTGCTCCCGACAGAGTAGTCTATGGCTACACCTTC. Translating it yields CSAPDRVVYGYTF.

The chain joins TRBV6-2 or TRBV6-3 to TRBJ1-5; 10 bases match TRBD1. The CDR3 totals 16 residues. Germline V gene sequence: CDR1 MNHEY, CDR2 SVGEGT. The junction had 11 bases not matched to a gene; V was cut back by 6 bases and J by 6 bases. This chain's CDR3 is CASRDPGTGEGQPQHF. The CDR3 region has the DNA TGTGCCAGCAGAGATCCCGGGACAGGGGAAGGTCAGCCCCAGCATTTT.

The V gene is TRBV24-1, the J gene TRBJ2-6, with D uncertain. Trimming cost V 6 bases and J 2 bases, with 4 bases left between them. The CDR3 loop spans 13 amino acids. Per the germline V gene, CDR1 is KGHDR and CDR2 is SFDVKD. Here the CDR3 reads CATSIPGANVLTF. The DNA for the CDR3 is TGTGCCACCAGTATCCCTGGGGCCAACGTCCTGACTTTC.

The V gene is TRBV6-6, the J gene TRBJ2-5; 7 nucleotides match TRBD1. Trimming at V came to 0 bases and at J to 2 bases, leaving 0 bases not matched to a gene. The CDR3 runs to 14 residues. The germline CDR1 and CDR2 sequences are MNHNY and SVGAGI (reference sequence). This CDR3 is CASSYSTGQETQYF. The CDR3 DNA is TGTGCCAGCAGTTACTCGACAGGGCAAGAGACCCAGTACTTC.

Only one count was recorded for this clonotype. The V gene is TRBV12-3 or TRBV12-4, the J gene TRBJ1-1; no clear D gene. There are 14 residues in the CDR3. Between the trimmed V and J ends, which lost 6 bases and 0 bases, there was a span of 11 bases. CDR3 loop: CASSPSPLNTEAFF. CDR3 DNA: TGTGCCAGCAGCCCCAGCCCCCTGAACACTGAAGCTTTCTTT.

This clonotype has just a few counts. V and J are TRBV20-1 and TRBJ1-2; D gene uncertain. The V end lost 3 bases, the J end lost 3 bases, and 11 bases lay between the germline ends. Germline CDR1 and CDR2: DFQATT and SNEGSKA (reference sequence). This CDR3 contains 13 residues. The CDR3 DNA reads TGCAGTGCTAGTTTGCCCTCCGACTATGGCTACACCTTC. The encoded protein is CSASLPSDYGYTF.

This rearrangement joins TRBV6-5 to TRBJ2-7, with D tentatively TRBD1 (6 bases). V lost 5 bases and J 6 bases, leaving 11 bases between the germline ends. The CDR3 extends over 12 amino acids. Germline values: CDR1 MNHEY, CDR2 SVGAGI. This CDR3 is CASSQQGPEQYF. The CDR3 DNA is TGTGCCAGCAGTCAACAGGGCCCCGAGCAGTACTTC.

V gene TRBV6-2 or TRBV6-3 combines with J gene TRBJ1-1; TRBD1 might be the D (6 bases). There are 14 residues in the CDR3. Trimming took off 0 bases at V and 7 bases at J, with 12 bases between the two ends. CDR1 is MNHEY and CDR2 is SVGEGT in the germline V gene. CDR3: CASSYSGQGIEAFF. CDR3 coding DNA: TGTGCCAGCAGTTACTCAGGGCAGGGGATTGAAGCTTTCTTT.

This chain joins TRBV7-2 and TRBJ2-7; 9 bases fit TRBD2. CDR3 length: 16 amino acids. The ends lost 2 bases at V and 2 bases at J; junction bases unmatched: 7. Germline assignment: CDR1 SGHTA and CDR2 FQGNSA. Here the CDR3 reads CASSLFPSGAPYEQYF. In DNA form, the CDR3 reads TGTGCCAGCAGCTTATTCCCTAGCGGGGCCCCCTACGAGCAGTACTTC. Full variable domain (rest looked up from reference TRBV7-2 and TRBJ2-7): GAGVSQSPSNKVTEKGKDVELRCDPISGHTALYWYRQSLGQGLEFLIYFQGNSAPDKSGLPSDRFSAERTGGSVSTLTIQRTQQEDSAVYLCASSLFPSGAPYEQYFGPGTRLTVT.

The chain is built from TRBV6-5 and TRBJ2-5; 10 nucleotides align to TRBD2. The germline V gene has CDR1 MNHEY and CDR2 SVGAGI. This CDR3 is built from 17 residues. Trimming cost V 4 bases and J 1 base; bases outside gene matches: 9. This CDR3 reads CASSFVAGGLFQETQYF. CDR3 coding DNA: TGTGCCAGCAGTTTCGTAGCGGGAGGCCTCTTCCAAGAGACCCAGTACTTC.

The chain couples TRBV6-2 or TRBV6-3 to TRBJ2-7; the match to TRBD2 covers 13 bases. V shed 2 bases and J 3 bases; nucleotides not matched to a gene: 7. The CDR3 sequence is 17 residues long. The V gene's germline CDR1 is MNHEY and CDR2 SVGEGT. CDR3 amino acids: CASSYARTSGRSYEQYF. The CDR3 bases are TGTGCCAGCAGTTACGCCCGGACTAGCGGGAGAAGCTACGAGCAGTACTTC.

This clonotype appeared many times. V gene TRBV27 combines with J gene TRBJ2-7, with 10 bases fitting TRBD1. The V gene end was trimmed by 5 bases and the J gene end by 3 bases; junction bases not matched to a gene: 7. The CDR3 has 15 residues. Germline CDR1 is MNHEY and CDR2 is SMNVEV (reference sequence). Here the CDR3 DNA reads TGTGCCAGCAGTCCAGGGACAGGGGCTTACTACGAGCAGTACTTC. It encodes CASSPGTGAYYEQYF.

The chain carries TRBV6-2 or TRBV6-3 and TRBJ2-3, with a weak D call TRBD2 (6 bases). Looked up from germline, CDR1 is MNHEY and CDR2 is SVGEGT. The CDR3 covers 16 residues. Trimming cost V 4 bases and J 2 bases, with 16 bases left between them. DNA for the CDR3: TGTGCCAGCAGTTCACGAGCGGAGGGTCTCACAGATACGCAGTATTTT. It specifies CASSSRAEGLTDTQYF.

The sample holds a few counts of this clonotype. The chain couples TRBV20-1 to TRBJ2-7, with D perhaps TRBD2 (6 bases). Trimming took 0 bases from V and 3 from J, leaving 18 bases between them. CDR1 and CDR2 from the germline V gene are DFQATT and SNEGSKA (reference sequence). There are 16 residues in the CDR3. The CDR3 bases are TGCAGTGCTAGAGATCTCACTAGCCAGAACTACTACGAGCAGTACTTC. This encodes CSARDLTSQNYYEQYF.